Below are 20 T cell receptor beta chains sequenced from a single sample in a study of cytomegalovirus exposure and HLA in healthy donors (dated 2017 in TCRdb). The method was the immunoSEQ multiplex PCR assay. For the multiplex PCR, a mixture combining 60 forward primers for TCR Vbeta segments and 13 reverse primers for TCR Jbeta segments was used. Not all clones reach the TCRdb copy of this immuneACCESS table, which keeps in-frame sequences only. Checked studies attribute under half of the gap to unresolved V genes and leave the rest unexplained. This sample holds 200,000 to 250,000 clones; about 80% were observed only once. The top ten hold under 8% of the sample. The sample comprised PBMCs. Source of these receptors: a woman aged 55-75 years in good health and CMV-seropositive.

The chain links TRBV19 to TRBJ2-7; D is possibly TRBD1 (5 bases). Germline-derived CDR1 and CDR2 are LNHDA and SQIVND (reference sequence). This CDR3 region has 13 residues. The germline V and J ends were trimmed by 5 bases and 4 bases, with 12 bases remaining between them. CDR3 bases: TGTGCCAGTAGTGTAGGGGCTTCATACGAGCAGTACTTC. Its translation is CASSVGASYEQYF.

V is TRBV2 and J is TRBJ1-5; tentatively, D is TRBD1 (5 bases). The CDR3 is 16 amino acids. CDR1 SNHLY and CDR2 FYNNEI come from the germline V gene. V lost 1 base to trimming and J lost 7 bases, with 17 bases between them. CDR3 sequence (DNA): TGTGCCAGCAGTGAAGAAGGGTTGGGGCATGGACAGCCCCAGCATTTT. Its translation is CASSEEGLGHGQPQHF.

This clone turned up a few times. V gene TRBV11-2 combines with J gene TRBJ2-1, with 8 bases that match TRBD2. The V gene end was trimmed by 3 bases and the J gene end by 14 bases; junction bases not matched to a gene: 9. Germline CDR1 is SGHAT and CDR2 is FQNNGV. CDR3 length: 13 amino acids. The CDR3 reads CASSLGAGAAKFF. CDR3 sequence (DNA): TGTGCCAGCAGCTTGGGAGCGGGAGCCGCCAAGTTCTTC.

This chain connects TRBV5-4 to TRBJ2-1; 13 nucleotides align to TRBD2. The CDR3 is 15 amino acids. Germline V lookup: CDR1 SGHNT, CDR2 YYREEE (reference sequence). J lost 7 bases, V lost 4 bases, and 5 bases had no gene match. The DNA for the CDR3 is TGTGCCAGCAGCCGTGGACTAGCGGGAGTTAATGAGCAGTTCTTC. This codes for CASSRGLAGVNEQFF.

The rearrangement joins TRBV15 to TRBJ2-7; 8 positions agree with TRBD1. J was trimmed by 2 bases and V by 4 bases; bases with no gene match: 1. In germline, CDR1 is LNHNV, CDR2 YYDKDF (reference sequence). The CDR3 covers 13 residues. CDR3 nucleotides: TGTGCCACCAGCAAGGACAGGGCCTACGAGCAGTACTTC. Amino acids: CATSKDRAYEQYF.

In DNA, the CDR3 is TGTGCCAGCAGCCAAGATCTCCAGCGGGAGGGGAAGGAGACCCAGTACTTC. It is translated as CASSQDLQREGKETQYF. The V and J genes are TRBV14 and TRBJ2-5; 10 positions match TRBD2. The CDR3 length is 17 residues. V dropped 0 bases and J dropped 5; count of bases not matched to a gene: 9. Germline-derived CDR1 and CDR2 are SGHDN and FVKESK.

The rearrangement uses TRBV29-1 and TRBJ2-3; D remains unclear. Per germline, CDR1 SQVTM and CDR2 ANQGSEA. There are 11 residues in the CDR3. The V and J ends lost 1 base and 10 bases respectively, with 9 bases between them. The CDR3 sequence is CSVEVILAQYF. The CDR3, as DNA: TGCAGCGTTGAAGTCATCCTAGCGCAGTATTTT.

The gene calls are TRBV7-9 and TRBJ2-1, with a weak D call TRBD2 (7 bases). Per germline, CDR1 SEHNR and CDR2 FQNEAQ (reference sequence). The V end lost 7 bases, the J end lost 10 bases, and 17 bases lay between the germline ends. The CDR3 covers 13 residues. The CDR3 loop is CASTPSGGREQFF. In nucleotides, the CDR3 is TGTGCCAGCACCCCTTCCGGGGGGCGCGAGCAGTTCTTC.

The chain combines TRBV5-1 with TRBJ2-7; TRBD1 aligns across 9 bases. This CDR3 spans 16 amino acids. Germline trimming cut 4 bases from V and 2 bases from J; bases unmatched to any gene: 10. Germline CDR1 reads SGHRS; CDR2 reads YFSETQ. The chain's CDR3 is CASSIAPRTGAYEQYF. The CDR3 region has the DNA TGCGCCAGCAGCATCGCTCCGAGGACAGGGGCCTACGAGCAGTACTTC. Variable domain in full (rest from reference TRBV5-1 and TRBJ2-7): KAGVTQTPRYLIKTRGQQVTLSCSPISGHRSVSWYQQTPGQGLQFLFEYFSETQRNKGNFPGRFSGRQFSNSRSEMNVSTLELGDSALYLCASSIAPRTGAYEQYFGPGTRLTVT.

The chain has TRBV19 and TRBJ2-3; 7 nucleotides match TRBD2. This CDR3 spans 16 amino acids. Germline V gene lookup returns CDR1 LNHDA and CDR2 SQIVND (reference sequence). V lost 6 bases, J lost 4 bases, and 13 bases stayed unmatched. The CDR3 reads CASSPLGGSRADTQYF. The CDR3 DNA reads TGTGCCAGTAGCCCCCTAGGCGGGAGTCGGGCAGATACGCAGTATTTT.

The chain has TRBV27 and TRBJ1-1, with D possibly TRBD1 on 6 matching bases. Germline CDR1 is MNHEY and CDR2 is SMNVEV (reference sequence). The CDR3 runs to 18 residues. V was shortened by 0 bases and J by 6 bases, with 23 bases between the two germline ends. CDR3 loop: CASSLSLPTGNIGAEAFF. The CDR3, as DNA: TGTGCCAGCAGTTTATCTCTGCCGACAGGAAATATCGGGGCTGAAGCTTTCTTT.

The J gene is TRBJ2-1, the V gene TRBV5-1; D possibly corresponds to TRBD2 (6 bases). From germline, CDR1 is SGHRS and CDR2 YFSETQ. V gave up 1 base and J gave up 4 bases, with 12 bases separating them. This CDR3 is 15 amino acids long. CDR3 residues: CASSLMGGSYNEQFF. In nucleotides, the CDR3 is TGCGCCAGCAGCTTGATGGGGGGAAGTTACAATGAGCAGTTCTTC.

The sample holds one count of this clone. This sequence joins TRBV28 and TRBJ1-4; 9 bases line up with TRBD1. CDR3 length: 16 residues. The ends lost 7 bases at V and 7 bases at J; junction bases unmatched: 13. The germline CDR1 and CDR2 sequences are MDHEN and SYDVKM. The chain's CDR3 is CASTTTGTGRIEKLFF. The CDR3 DNA is TGTGCCAGCACCACCACCGGGACAGGGAGGATTGAAAAACTGTTTTTT.

The chain recombines TRBV2 with TRBJ1-2; D call uncertain. Germline-derived CDR1 and CDR2 are SNHLY and FYNNEI. Trimming removed 4 bases from V and 8 bases from J, with 8 bases in between. This CDR3 has 11 amino acids. The CDR3 sequence is CASSAGRGYTF. The CDR3 region has the DNA TGTGCCAGCAGTGCGGGGAGGGGCTACACCTTC.

V gene TRBV11-2 combines with J gene TRBJ2-7; D is perhaps TRBD1 (5 bases). Germline CDR1 reads SGHAT; CDR2 reads FQNNGV. V was pared by 2 bases and J by 5 bases, with 10 bases between. This CDR3 is built from 13 residues. CDR3 sequence: CASSLQGTHEQYF. CDR3 nucleotide sequence: TGTGCCAGCAGCTTACAGGGAACCCACGAGCAGTACTTC.

V gene TRBV9 combines with J gene TRBJ2-3, with TRBD1 identical over 8 bases. V lost 4 bases to trimming and J lost 7 bases; unmatched junction nucleotides: 17. The germline V gene has CDR1 SGDLS and CDR2 YYNGEE. The CDR3 is made up of 17 amino acids. CDR3 sequence reads: CASSSGQGQRRMNTQYF. The CDR3, as DNA: TGTGCCAGCAGCTCAGGACAGGGCCAGCGGCGGATGAATACGCAGTATTTT. Full variable domain (missing parts from reference TRBV9 and TRBJ2-3): DSGVTQTPKHLITATGQRVTLRCSPRSGDLSVYWYQQSLDQGLQFLIQYYNGEERAKGNILERFSAQQFPDLHSELNLSSLELGDSALYFCASSSGQGQRRMNTQYFGPGTRLTVL.

V usage is TRBV9 and J usage is TRBJ2-6, with TRBD2 matching 8 bases. J was trimmed by 2 bases and V by 4 bases; bases with no gene match: 8. This CDR3 spans 17 amino acids. The germline V gene has CDR1 SGDLS and CDR2 YYNGEE. CDR3 loop: CASSPRTSQTGANVLTF. CDR3 nucleotide sequence: TGTGCCAGCAGCCCAAGGACTAGCCAAACTGGGGCCAACGTCCTGACTTTC.

This clone has more than one count but fewer than ten. The chain recombines TRBV7-2 with TRBJ2-7; a weak D match, TRBD1 (5 bases). This CDR3 is 15 amino acids long. V was cut by 4 bases and J by 3 bases, with 16 bases left in between. Germline CDR1 reads SGHTA; CDR2 reads FQGNSA. CDR3: CASSSQEKGVYEQYF. CDR3 coding DNA: TGTGCCAGCAGCTCACAGGAAAAAGGGGTCTACGAGCAGTACTTC. The full variable domain, its missing parts supplied by reference TRBV7-2 and TRBJ2-7, is GAGVSQSPSNKVTEKGKDVELRCDPISGHTALYWYRQSLGQGLEFLIYFQGNSAPDKSGLPSDRFSAERTGGSVSTLTIQRTQQEDSAVYLCASSSQEKGVYEQYFGPGTRLTVT.

This clone came up a few times. V is TRBV27 and J is TRBJ2-7; D gene unclear. In germline, CDR1 is MNHEY, CDR2 SMNVEV (reference sequence). V was clipped by 4 bases and J by 5 bases, with 6 bases between them. The length of the CDR3 is 11 residues. In nucleotides, the CDR3 is TGTGCCAGCAGTTCTCAGGACGAGCAGTACTTC. Residues: CASSSQDEQYF.

The V and J genes are TRBV5-1 and TRBJ2-3, with 7 positions matching TRBD1. The CDR3 runs 15 residues. Trimming cost V 1 base and J 3 bases; bases outside gene matches: 5. In germline, CDR1 is SGHRS, CDR2 YFSETQ. Here the CDR3 DNA reads TGCGCCAGCAGCTTGAGCGGACAGGAGACAGATACGCAGTATTTT. Its protein is CASSLSGQETDTQYF.